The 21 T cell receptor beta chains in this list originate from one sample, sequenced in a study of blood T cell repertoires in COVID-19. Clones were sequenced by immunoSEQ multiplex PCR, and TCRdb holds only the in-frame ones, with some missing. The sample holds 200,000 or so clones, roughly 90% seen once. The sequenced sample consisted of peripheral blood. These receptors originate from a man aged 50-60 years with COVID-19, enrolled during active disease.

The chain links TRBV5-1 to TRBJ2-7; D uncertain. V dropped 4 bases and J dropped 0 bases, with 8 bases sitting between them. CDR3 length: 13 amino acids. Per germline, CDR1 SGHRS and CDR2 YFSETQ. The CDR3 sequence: CASSTESSYEQYF. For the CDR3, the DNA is TGCGCCAGCAGCACCGAGAGCTCCTACGAGCAGTACTTC.

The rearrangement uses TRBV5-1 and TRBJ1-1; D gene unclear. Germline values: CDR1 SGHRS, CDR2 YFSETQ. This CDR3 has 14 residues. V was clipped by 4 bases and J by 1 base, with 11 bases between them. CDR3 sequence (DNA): TGCGCCAGCAGCCGGGAACAGTGGAACACTGAAGCTTTCTTT. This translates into CASSREQWNTEAFF. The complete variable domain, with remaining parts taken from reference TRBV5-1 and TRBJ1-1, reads KAGVTQTPRYLIKTRGQQVTLSCSPISGHRSVSWYQQTPGQGLQFLFEYFSETQRNKGNFPGRFSGRQFSNSRSEMNVSTLELGDSALYLCASSREQWNTEAFFGQGTRLTVV.

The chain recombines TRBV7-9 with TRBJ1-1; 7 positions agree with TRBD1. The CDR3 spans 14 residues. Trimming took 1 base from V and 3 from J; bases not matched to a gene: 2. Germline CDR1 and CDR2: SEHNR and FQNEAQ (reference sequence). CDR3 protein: CASSLGQGDTEAFF. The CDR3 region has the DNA TGTGCCAGCAGCTTAGGACAGGGAGACACTGAAGCTTTCTTT.

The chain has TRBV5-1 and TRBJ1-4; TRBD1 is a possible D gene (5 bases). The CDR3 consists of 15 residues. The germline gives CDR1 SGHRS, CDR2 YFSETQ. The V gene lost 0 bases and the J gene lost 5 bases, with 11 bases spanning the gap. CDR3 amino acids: CASSLARGTNEKLFF. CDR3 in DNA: TGCGCCAGCAGCTTGGCTAGGGGCACAAATGAAAAACTGTTTTTT.

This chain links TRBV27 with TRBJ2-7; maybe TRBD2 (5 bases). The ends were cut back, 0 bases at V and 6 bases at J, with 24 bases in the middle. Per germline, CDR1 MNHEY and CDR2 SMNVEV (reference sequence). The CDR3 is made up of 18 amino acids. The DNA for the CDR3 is TGTGCCAGCAGTTTATCAACACAAGCGGTATCCAGAGTTCGCGAGCAGTACTTC. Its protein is CASSLSTQAVSRVREQYF.

In DNA, the CDR3 is TGTGCCAGCAGAAAGACAGGGTCAGAGACCCAGTACTTC. Translation: CASRKTGSETQYF. The chain joins TRBV27 to TRBJ2-5; 7 bases fit TRBD1. The CDR3 is 13 amino acids. The V segment lost 6 bases and the J segment 4 bases; nucleotides outside the gene matches: 5. CDR1 MNHEY and CDR2 SMNVEV come from the germline V gene (reference sequence).

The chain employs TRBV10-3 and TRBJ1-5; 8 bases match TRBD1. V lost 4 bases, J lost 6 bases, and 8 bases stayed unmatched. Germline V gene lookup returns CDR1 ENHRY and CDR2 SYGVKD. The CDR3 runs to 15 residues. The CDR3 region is CAISAQGGEGQPQHF. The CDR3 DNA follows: TGTGCCATCAGTGCACAGGGGGGCGAGGGTCAGCCCCAGCATTTT.

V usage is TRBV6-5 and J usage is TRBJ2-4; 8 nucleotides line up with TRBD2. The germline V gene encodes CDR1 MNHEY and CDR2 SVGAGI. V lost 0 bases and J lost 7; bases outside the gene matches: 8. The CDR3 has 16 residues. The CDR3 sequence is CASSYSTAGAGNIQYF. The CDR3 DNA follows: TGTGCCAGCAGTTACTCGACAGCGGGGGCAGGGAACATTCAGTACTTC.

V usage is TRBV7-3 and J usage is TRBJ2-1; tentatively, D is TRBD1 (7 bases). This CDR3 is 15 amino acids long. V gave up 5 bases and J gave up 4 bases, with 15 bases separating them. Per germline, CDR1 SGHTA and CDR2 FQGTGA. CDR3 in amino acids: CASSARQGGYNEQFF. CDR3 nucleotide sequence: TGTGCCAGCAGCGCTCGACAGGGAGGATACAATGAGCAGTTCTTC.

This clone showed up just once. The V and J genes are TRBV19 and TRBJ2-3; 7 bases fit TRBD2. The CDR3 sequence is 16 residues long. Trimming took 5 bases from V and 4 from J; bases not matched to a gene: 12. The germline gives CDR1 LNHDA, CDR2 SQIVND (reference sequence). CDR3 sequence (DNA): TGTGCCAGTAGTTCCCGGAAAGCGGGGCTCGCAGATACGCAGTATTTT. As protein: CASSSRKAGLADTQYF.

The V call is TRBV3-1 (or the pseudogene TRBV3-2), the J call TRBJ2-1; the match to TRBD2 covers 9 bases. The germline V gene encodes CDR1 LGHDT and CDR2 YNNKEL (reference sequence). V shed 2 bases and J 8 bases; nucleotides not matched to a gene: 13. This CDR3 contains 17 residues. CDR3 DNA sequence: TGTGCCAGCAGCCAATTTAGCGGGCTAGCGGGAATGTATGAGCAGTTCTTC. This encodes CASSQFSGLAGMYEQFF.

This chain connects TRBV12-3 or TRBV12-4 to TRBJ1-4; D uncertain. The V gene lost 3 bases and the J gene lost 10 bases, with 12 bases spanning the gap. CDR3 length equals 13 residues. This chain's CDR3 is CASSFLADGKLFF. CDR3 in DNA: TGTGCCAGCAGTTTTCTAGCCGACGGAAAACTGTTTTTT.

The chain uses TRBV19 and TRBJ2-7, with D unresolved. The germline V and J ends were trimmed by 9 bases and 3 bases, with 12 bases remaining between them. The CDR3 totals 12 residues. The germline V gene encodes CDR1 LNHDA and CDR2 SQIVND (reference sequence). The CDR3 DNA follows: TGTGCCAGCATGGCCACAGACTACGAGCAGTACTTC. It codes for CASMATDYEQYF.

The CDR3 bases are TGTGCCAGCAGCTTAGAGGCAGACACGAACACCGGGGAGCTGTTTTTT. Residues: CASSLEADTNTGELFF. The chain is built from TRBV7-2 and TRBJ2-2; D gene unclear. V was clipped by 1 base and J by 0 bases, with 9 bases between them. The CDR3 loop spans 16 amino acids. Germline V gene lookup returns CDR1 SGHTA and CDR2 FQGNSA.

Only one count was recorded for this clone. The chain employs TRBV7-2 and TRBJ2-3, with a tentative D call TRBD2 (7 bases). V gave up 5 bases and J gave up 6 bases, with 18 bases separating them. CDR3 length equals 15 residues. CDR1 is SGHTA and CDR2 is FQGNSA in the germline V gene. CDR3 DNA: TGTGCCAGCAGCCAGGGGACTACCCCGTGGGATACGCAGTATTTT. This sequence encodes CASSQGTTPWDTQYF.

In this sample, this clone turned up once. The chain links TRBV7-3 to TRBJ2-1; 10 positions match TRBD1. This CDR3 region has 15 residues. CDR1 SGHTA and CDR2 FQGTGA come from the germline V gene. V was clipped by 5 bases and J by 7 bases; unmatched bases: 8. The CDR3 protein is CASSIGQGGWNEQFF. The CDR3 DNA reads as TGTGCCAGCAGCATCGGACAGGGGGGATGGAATGAGCAGTTCTTC.

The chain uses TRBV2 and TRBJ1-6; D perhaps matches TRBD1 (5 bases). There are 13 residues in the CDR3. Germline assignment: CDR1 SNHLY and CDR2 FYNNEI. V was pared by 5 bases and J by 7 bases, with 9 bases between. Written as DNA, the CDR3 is TGTGCCAGCAGTCTCAGACAGAATTCACCCCTCCACTTT. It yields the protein CASSLRQNSPLHF.

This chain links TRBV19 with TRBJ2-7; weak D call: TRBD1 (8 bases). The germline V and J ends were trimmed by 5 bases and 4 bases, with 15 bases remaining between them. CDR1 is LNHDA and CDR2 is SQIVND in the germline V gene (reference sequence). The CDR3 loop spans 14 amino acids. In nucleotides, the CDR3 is TGTGCCAGTAGTGACAGGGGAGGGGGATACGAGCAGTACTTC. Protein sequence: CASSDRGGGYEQYF.

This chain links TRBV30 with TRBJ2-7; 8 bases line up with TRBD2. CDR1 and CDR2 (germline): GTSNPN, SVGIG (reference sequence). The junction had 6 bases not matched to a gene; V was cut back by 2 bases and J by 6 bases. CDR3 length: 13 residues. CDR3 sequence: CAWSRREEGEQYF. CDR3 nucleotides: TGTGCCTGGAGTCGGCGGGAGGAAGGCGAGCAGTACTTC. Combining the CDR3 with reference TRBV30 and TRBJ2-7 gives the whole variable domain SQTIHQWPATLVQPVGSPLSLECTVEGTSNPNLYWYRQAAGRGLQLLFYSVGIGQISSEVPQNLSASRPQDRQFILSSKKLLLSDSGFYLCAWSRREEGEQYFGPGTRLTVT.

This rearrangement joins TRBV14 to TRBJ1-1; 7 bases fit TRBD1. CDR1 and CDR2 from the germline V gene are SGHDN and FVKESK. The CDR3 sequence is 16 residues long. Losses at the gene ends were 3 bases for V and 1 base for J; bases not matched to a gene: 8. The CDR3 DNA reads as TGTGCCAGCAGCCATCTTTATACAGGGGAGAACACTGAAGCTTTCTTT. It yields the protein CASSHLYTGENTEAFF.

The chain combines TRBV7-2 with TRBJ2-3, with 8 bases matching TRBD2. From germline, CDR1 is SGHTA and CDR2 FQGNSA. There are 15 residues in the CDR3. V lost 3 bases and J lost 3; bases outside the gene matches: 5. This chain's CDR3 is CASSFRAGGTDTQYF. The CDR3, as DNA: TGTGCCAGCAGCTTTAGGGCGGGGGGAACAGATACGCAGTATTTT. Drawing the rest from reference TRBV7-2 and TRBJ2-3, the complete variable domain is GAGVSQSPSNKVTEKGKDVELRCDPISGHTALYWYRQSLGQGLEFLIYFQGNSAPDKSGLPSDRFSAERTGGSVSTLTIQRTQQEDSAVYLCASSFRAGGTDTQYFGPGTRLTVL.